This section outlines one T cell receptor beta chain sequence together with its context. Its antigen remains unidentified. The sample is drawn from a study of cytotoxic CD8 clonotypes in ibrutinib-treated CLL. Study overall: Researchers reported over 9 relapsed/refractory and some 14 treatment-naive patients, 17 of them IGHV unmutated. Findings of the study overall: Clonality correlated strongly with circulating CD8+ T cells and exceeded age-matched healthy donors at baseline.

PBMCs that had been cryopreserved were the source of roughly 2.2 micrograms of genomic DNA for TCR beta libraries. The CDR3 length is 18 residues. The germline CDR1 and CDR2 sequences are SGHDT and YYEEEE. Trimming cost V 0 bases and J 0 bases; bases outside gene matches: 6. TCRdb's table, derived via immunoSEQ multiplex PCR, lists solely in-frame clones and lacks some. This table holds some 35,000 clones, roughly three quarters found once. Here the sequenced sample was PBMCs, taken before ibrutinib treatment. The V and J genes are TRBV5-6 and TRBJ2-6, with 7 bases fitting TRBD2. The TCR originated in a human donor with chronic lymphocytic leukemia. The CDR3 is CASSLGWGEGSGANVLTF. CDR3 nucleotide sequence: TGTGCCAGCAGCTTGGGCTGGGGGGAGGGCTCTGGGGCCAACGTCCTGACTTTC.